These T cell receptor beta chains were read from a single sample in a study of neurological immune-mediated disorders. TCRdb re-called the 5' RACE reads through MiXCR, storing one row per CDR3 protein. The sample consists of around 40,000 distinct CDR3 sequences, approximately 11% of them appearing once. Sequences were obtained from PBMCs. The receptors stem from a female donor in good health. The CDR3 runs from the conserved cysteine through the conserved F or W. The D gene is left open where the match is weak. Expanded clones are given a class, and other clones once, few, many or no size at all.

TRBJ2-3 | TRBD2 | TRBV7-9 | many | CASSLGDGTSGDYTDTQYF | TGTGCCAGCAGCTTGGGGGACGGGACTAGCGGAGATTACACAGATACGCAGTATTTT
TRBJ2-1 | NA | TRBV5-1 | many | CASSFDRDEQFF | TGCGCCAGCAGCTTCGACCGGGATGAGCAGTTCTTC
TRBJ2-6 | NA | TRBV9 | NA | CASSAQTPGANVLTF | TGTGCCAGCAGCGCCCAGACTCCTGGGGCCAACGTCCTGACTTTC
TRBJ2-7 | TRBD1 | TRBV5-1 | few | CASSATGQGLYEQYF | TGCGCCAGCAGCGCGACGGGACAGGGTCTCTACGAGCAGTACTTC
TRBJ2-7 | TRBD2 | TRBV6-5 | many | CASSYGTSGGSEQYF | TGTGCCAGCAGTTACGGGACTAGCGGGGGATCCGAGCAGTACTTC
TRBJ2-7 | TRBD2 | TRBV29-1 | many | CSVEGLAGVEQYF | TGCAGCGTGGAGGGACTAGCGGGGGTCGAGCAGTACTTC
TRBJ2-4 | TRBD1 | TRBV12-3/TRBV12-4 | NA | CASSLGGGQGARAQNIQYF | TGTGCCAGCAGTTTAGGGGGTGGGCAGGGGGCGCGAGCCCAAAACATACAGTACTTC
TRBJ1-4 | NA | TRBV9 | many | CASSVEGKLPNEKLFF | TGTGCCAGCAGCGTAGAAGGAAAGTTGCCTAATGAAAAACTGTTTTTT
TRBJ1-6 | NA | TRBV12-3/TRBV12-4 | many | CASSYASSSPLHF | TGTGCCAGCAGTTACGCAAGTAGCTCACCCCTCCACTTT
TRBJ1-2 | TRBD1 | TRBV29-1 | many | CSGGDRGDFYDGYTF | TGCAGCGGCGGGGACAGGGGGGACTTTTATGATGGCTACACCTTC
TRBJ1-5 | TRBD1 | TRBV6-2/TRBV6-3 | many | CASSGAGGSQPQHF | TGTGCCAGCTCGGGGGCAGGGGGAAGTCAGCCCCAGCATTTT
TRBJ1-6 | TRBD1 | TRBV20-1 | many | CSARPDRGDSSPLHF | TGCAGTGCTAGACCGGACAGGGGGGATAGTTCACCCCTCCACTTT
TRBJ2-3 | TRBD2 | TRBV28 | many | CASSSNSGTSGTDTQYF | TGTGCCAGCAGTTCGAATTCCGGGACTAGCGGCACAGATACGCAGTATTTT
TRBJ2-5 | NA | TRBV7-9 | NA | CATPEGRGQETQYF | TGTGCCACACCCGAGGGGAGGGGGCAAGAGACCCAGTACTTC
TRBJ2-5 | NA | TRBV10-3 | many | CAISESGQRETQYF | TGTGCCATCAGTGAGTCGGGCCAGCGGGAGACCCAGTACTTC
TRBJ1-1 | NA | TRBV2 | NA | CASRTFAGDQSVAFF | TGTGCCAGCAGAACCTTCGCGGGGGACCAGTCTGTAGCTTTCTTT
TRBJ2-1 | NA | TRBV29-1 | many | CSVDIEAGPKQFF | TGCAGCGTTGATATTGAGGCGGGCCCTAAGCAGTTCTTC
TRBJ2-7 | NA | TRBV5-1 | many | CASSQNTGLDEQYF | TGCGCCAGCAGCCAAAATACAGGGCTGGACGAGCAGTACTTC
TRBJ2-1 | NA | TRBV6-4 | few | CASSNSGGSYNEQFF | TGTGCCAGCAGTAATAGCGGAGGCTCGTACAATGAGCAGTTCTTC
TRBJ2-3 | TRBD2 | TRBV7-3 | few | CASSSLTSGVATDTQYF | TGTGCCAGCAGCTCCCTGACTAGCGGGGTTGCCACAGATACGCAGTATTTT
TRBJ2-7 | TRBD1 | TRBV20-1 | many | CSAQGDRPYEQYF | TGCAGTGCACAGGGGGACAGACCCTACGAGCAGTACTTC
TRBJ2-7 | NA | TRBV3-1 | NA | CASSQLGGFYEQYF | TGTGCCAGCAGCCAACTTGGGGGGTTTTACGAGCAGTACTTC
TRBJ1-1 | NA | TRBV30 | NA | CAWSVRQLNTEAFF | TGTGCCTGGAGTGTACGACAGCTGAACACTGAAGCTTTCTTT
TRBJ1-5 | TRBD1 | TRBV20-1 | many | CSARAIAGDRGDQPQHF | TGCAGTGCTAGAGCCATTGCCGGGGACAGGGGTGATCAGCCCCAGCATTTT
TRBJ1-1 | NA | TRBV20-1 | many | CSAYPGGLGNTEAFF | TGCAGTGCTTACCCCGGGGGGCTGGGGAACACTGAAGCTTTCTTT
TRBJ2-3 | NA | TRBV7-9 | many | CASSLRSLITDTQYF | TGTGCCAGCAGCTTAAGGTCCCTGATCACAGATACGCAGTATTTT
TRBJ1-1 | NA | TRBV15 | many | CATSRDLYSAFF | TGTGCCACCAGCAGAGATTTATACTCAGCTTTCTTT
TRBJ1-1 | NA | TRBV29-1 | many | CSVEGRGTEAFF | TGCAGCGTTGAGGGCAGGGGAACTGAAGCTTTCTTT
TRBJ2-1 | NA | TRBV19 | many | CASRGPAPYNEQFF | TGTGCCAGTAGGGGACCCGCGCCGTACAATGAGCAGTTCTTC
TRBJ2-7 | TRBD2 | TRBV10-2 | NA | CASSRTSDEQYF | TGCGCCAGCAGCCGGACTAGCGACGAGCAGTACTTC
TRBJ2-3 | TRBD2 | TRBV28 | many | CASSSPSGGTDTQYF | TGTGCCAGCAGTTCCCCTAGCGGGGGCACAGATACGCAGTATTTT
TRBJ1-6 | NA | TRBV12-3/TRBV12-4 | many | CASIRGSSYNSPLHF | TGTGCCAGCATCCGAGGGAGCTCCTATAATTCACCCCTCCACTTT
TRBJ1-1 | TRBD1 | TRBV3-1 | many | CASSQPPDRGNTEAFF | TGTGCCAGCAGCCAACCCCCGGACAGGGGGAACACTGAAGCTTTCTTT
TRBJ1-2 | NA | TRBV5-1 | NA | CASSLVEGRDGYTF | TGCGCCAGCAGCTTGGTCGAGGGGAGAGACGGCTACACCTTC
TRBJ1-1 | NA | TRBV12-3/TRBV12-4 | many | CASSLGQKPEAFF | TGTGCCAGCAGTTTAGGCCAGAAACCTGAAGCTTTCTTT
TRBJ1-1 | NA | TRBV12-3/TRBV12-4 | many | CASTLGQLNTEAFF | TGTGCCAGCACCTTAGGACAGCTGAACACTGAAGCTTTCTTT
TRBJ2-7 | NA | TRBV20-1 | many | CSAWLRDEQYF | TGCAGTGCCTGGCTCCGGGACGAGCAGTACTTC
TRBJ2-1 | TRBD2 | TRBV29-1 | many | CSVERSGGFYNEQFF | TGCAGCGTTGAAAGGAGCGGGGGGTTCTACAATGAGCAGTTCTTC
TRBJ2-1 | TRBD2 | TRBV3-1 | many | CASSQGLAGGWYNEQFF | TGTGCCAGCAGCCAAGGGTTAGCGGGGGGGTGGTACAATGAGCAGTTCTTC
TRBJ1-1 | NA | TRBV5-1 | many | CASSLPGSNTEAFF | TGCGCCAGCAGCCTCCCAGGATCGAACACTGAAGCTTTCTTT
TRBJ2-7 | TRBD2 | TRBV29-1 | many | CSVRRGGRSAGEQYF | TGCAGCGTCCGGCGGGGGGGAAGGTCGGCAGGCGAGCAGTACTTC
TRBJ2-2 | NA | TRBV5-1 | many | CASSPGSDHGELFF | TGCGCCAGCAGCCCGGGCTCGGATCACGGGGAGCTGTTTTTT
TRBJ2-1 | NA | TRBV20-1 | many | CSARDTRAGLDEQFF | TGCAGTGCTAGAGATACCAGGGCCGGGTTGGATGAGCAGTTCTTC
TRBJ2-7 | TRBD1 | TRBV19 | few | CASSDRGYEQYF | TGTGCCAGTAGTGACAGGGGCTACGAGCAGTACTTC
TRBJ1-2 | NA | TRBV7-9 | many | CASRPEGYGYTF | TGTGCCAGCAGACCCGAGGGATATGGCTACACCTTC
TRBJ2-1 | NA | TRBV20-1 | many | CSARGPLGANEQFF | TGCAGTGCTAGGGGCCCCCTGGGGGCCAATGAGCAGTTCTTC